This T cell receptor (beta chain) was identified during a study of neurological immune-mediated disorders. Sequencing runs each yielded over 160 million TCR-beta sequences from 15-18 subjects. A single record per CDR3 protein comes from TCRdb applying MiXCR to the 5' RACE reads. This table holds about 48,000 distinct CDR3 sequences, about 1.8% found once. The V gene lost 5 bases and the J gene lost 4 bases, with 9 bases spanning the gap. Germline V gene data show CDR1 as DFQATT and CDR2 as SNEGSKA (reference sequence). The CDR3 extends over 11 amino acids. What was sequenced was PBMCs. The chain recombines TRBV20-1 with TRBJ2-7; D is ambiguous. This TCR derives from a woman aged 40-49 years with multiple sclerosis. CDR3 region: CSAPQYYEQYF. DNA of the CDR3: TGCAGTGCTCCGCAGTATTACGAGCAGTACTTC.